The 24 T cell receptor beta chains listed next were all sequenced from one sample in a study of blood T cell repertoires in COVID-19. TCRdb keeps only in-frame clones here, not all; method: immunoSEQ multiplex PCR. The sample contains around 100,000 clones, 65% to 85% of which appear only once. Sequenced sample: peripheral blood. Source of these receptors: a man in his fifties or sixties with acute or convalescent COVID-19.

The chain has TRBV6-5 and TRBJ1-1; the D gene is possibly TRBD1 (5 bases). The V gene's germline CDR1 is MNHEY and CDR2 SVGAGI. There are 14 residues in the CDR3. The ends were cut back, 6 bases at V and 1 base at J, with 12 bases in the middle. CDR3 loop: CASSRTTGNTEAFF. The CDR3, as DNA: TGTGCCAGCAGCCGAACTACAGGGAACACTGAAGCTTTCTTT.

About this clone itself: Distinct nucleotide sequences in the sample also encode this CDR3. This chain joins TRBV5-1 and TRBJ2-5; TRBD1 agrees at 8 bases. Unmatched junction bases numbered 6, after V lost 0 bases and J lost 5 bases. The CDR3 sequence is 15 residues long. In germline, CDR1 is SGHRS, CDR2 YFSETQ. As DNA, the CDR3 is TGCGCCAGCAGCTTGGGGACAGGGACGGGGGAGACCCAGTACTTC. Translation: CASSLGTGTGETQYF. The variable domain in full, with the rest retrieved from reference TRBV5-1 and TRBJ2-5, is KAGVTQTPRYLIKTRGQQVTLSCSPISGHRSVSWYQQTPGQGLQFLFEYFSETQRNKGNFPGRFSGRQFSNSRSEMNVSTLELGDSALYLCASSLGTGTGETQYFGPGTRLLVL.

The chain joins TRBV6-5 to TRBJ2-3; 8 bases line up with TRBD1. The V and J ends lost 0 bases and 4 bases, in that order; junction bases with no gene match: 6. This CDR3 spans 16 amino acids. The V gene's germline CDR1 is MNHEY and CDR2 SVGAGI. This CDR3 reads CASSYSWQGAADTQYF. The CDR3 coding sequence is TGTGCCAGCAGTTACTCGTGGCAGGGGGCCGCAGATACGCAGTATTTT.

This clone was detected only once. The genes are TRBV29-1 and TRBJ1-1; D unresolved. V shed 8 bases and J shed 1 base, with 17 bases lying between them. The CDR3 extends over 14 amino acids. Germline V gives CDR1 SQVTM, CDR2 ANQGSEA. The CDR3 region is CSSYAGSQNTEAFF. The CDR3 DNA reads TGCAGCTCCTATGCGGGCAGCCAGAACACTGAAGCTTTCTTT. The whole variable domain, filled in from reference TRBV29-1 and TRBJ1-1, reads SAVISQKPSRDICQRGTSLTIQCQVDSQVTMMFWYRQQPGQSLTLIATANQGSEATYESGFVIDKFPISRPNLTFSTLTVSNMSPEDSSIYLCSSYAGSQNTEAFFGQGTRLTVV.

This clone was detected only once. J is TRBJ2-7 and V is TRBV15; 12 nucleotides match TRBD1. The germline V gene encodes CDR1 LNHNV and CDR2 YYDKDF (reference sequence). The junction had 7 bases not matched to a gene; V was cut back by 5 bases and J by 5 bases. CDR3 length: 15 amino acids. The CDR3 coding sequence is TGTGCCACCAGCGACCGGGACAGGGGGCTTGACGAGCAGTACTTC. Its translation is CATSDRDRGLDEQYF. The full variable domain, its missing parts supplied by reference TRBV15 and TRBJ2-7, is DAMVIQNPRYQVTQFGKPVTLSCSQTLNHNVMYWYQQKSSQAPKLLFHYYDKDFNNEADTPDNFQSRRPNTSFCFLDIRSPGLGDTAMYLCATSDRDRGLDEQYFGPGTRLTVT.

The chain links TRBV5-1 to TRBJ2-2; 10 bases agree with TRBD2. The CDR3 covers 14 residues. V lost 8 bases, J lost 5 bases, and 6 bases stayed unmatched. In germline, CDR1 is SGHRS, CDR2 YFSETQ. The DNA for the CDR3 is TGCGCCAGTGGCGGACTAGCGGAAACCGGGGAGCTGTTTTTT. Its protein product is CASGGLAETGELFF.

Details on this clone: Other DNA sequences in this sample translate to the same CDR3. The chain employs TRBV28 and TRBJ1-2; D unresolved. The CDR3 is made up of 13 amino acids. Per the germline V gene, CDR1 is MDHEN and CDR2 is SYDVKM. V lost 3 bases, J lost 1 base, and 6 bases lay in between. CDR3 in DNA: TGTGCCAGCAGTTTGCAGATTAACTATGGCTACACCTTC. It yields the protein CASSLQINYGYTF.

V and J are TRBV28 and TRBJ1-3; unclear D gene. V lost 2 bases and J lost 0, with 11 bases in between. CDR1 is MDHEN and CDR2 is SYDVKM in the germline V gene. The CDR3 has 16 residues. The CDR3, as DNA: TGTGCCAGCAGTTTAAGGAAACGGAGCTCTGGAAACACCATATATTTT. Translation: CASSLRKRSSGNTIYF.

This clone has only a few counts. J is TRBJ1-2 and V is TRBV9, with 8 bases fitting TRBD1. CDR3 length: 16 amino acids. The J segment lost 8 bases and the V segment lost 3 bases, leaving 15 bases of the junction unmatched. CDR1 SGDLS and CDR2 YYNGEE come from the germline V gene. CDR3 nucleotides: TGTGCCAGCAGCGCAAGGGCCGGACAGGGTGTTCGCGGCTACACCTTC. Its protein is CASSARAGQGVRGYTF.

The chain links TRBV6-1 to TRBJ1-2; D not certain. V was clipped by 2 bases and J by 6 bases, with 4 bases between them. The CDR3 loop spans 11 amino acids. From germline, CDR1 is MNHNS and CDR2 SASEGT. This CDR3 is CASSELDGYTF. The CDR3 coding sequence is TGTGCCAGCAGTGAACTTGATGGCTACACCTTC.

This clone was counted between two and nine times. The chain's CDR3 is CASSVEGRPLHF. The CDR3 nucleotides are TGTGCCAGCAGCGTAGAAGGGAGACCCCTCCACTTT. V usage is TRBV9 and J usage is TRBJ1-6; no reliable D call. Trimming removed 0 bases at V and 12 bases at J, with 7 bases between. CDR3 length: 12 amino acids. Germline V gene data show CDR1 as SGDLS and CDR2 as YYNGEE.

V usage is TRBV10-3 and J usage is TRBJ2-6; possibly TRBD2 for D (5 bases). With 1 base removed from V and 4 bases from J, the gap between germline ends came to 11 bases. Germline V gene data show CDR1 as ENHRY and CDR2 as SYGVKD. CDR3 length: 16 amino acids. CDR3 sequence (DNA): TGTGCCATCAGTGAGTGGACTGTGCAAGGGGCCAACGTCCTGACTTTC. Its protein is CAISEWTVQGANVLTF.

V usage is TRBV6-1 and J usage is TRBJ1-2; a possible D gene is TRBD1 (5 bases). V shed 1 base and J shed 0 bases, with 9 bases lying between them. The CDR3 covers 15 residues. Germline V gives CDR1 MNHNS, CDR2 SASEGT. In DNA, the CDR3 is TGTGCCAGCAGTGAAGGGGGGGGTCCTAACTATGGCTACACCTTC. It translates to CASSEGGGPNYGYTF.

This chain links TRBV9 with TRBJ2-3, with 9 bases fitting TRBD2. Germline V gene data show CDR1 as SGDLS and CDR2 as YYNGEE. The length of the CDR3 is 18 residues. V shed 0 bases, J shed 3 bases, and the junction held 11 bases outside the gene matches. The CDR3 coding sequence is TGTGCCAGCAGCGTAGGGCGGGGGGGCGGTCGTTGGACAGATACGCAGTATTTT. It encodes CASSVGRGGGRWTDTQYF.

Comment on this clone: Because the CDR3's place on the DNA is in doubt, the DNA is left out and the CDR3 is given as listed by TCRdb. CDR3 sequence reads: CASSSSGQGQGYTF. The V call is TRBV27, the J call TRBJ1-2; the table gives TRBD1 as D, unverified against the DNA. Ends included, the CDR3 has 14 residues. CDR1 MNHEY and CDR2 SMNVEV come from the germline V gene (reference sequence).

The V and J genes are TRBV19 and TRBJ2-3, with 7 bases matching TRBD1. V was pared by 10 bases and J by 2 bases, with 9 bases of the junction left unmatched. CDR1 LNHDA and CDR2 SQIVND come from the germline V gene (reference sequence). CDR3 size: 14 residues. CDR3 coding DNA: TGTGCCACCACTGATAGGGGGCTCACAGATACGCAGTATTTT. Amino acid sequence: CATTDRGLTDTQYF.

This sequence joins TRBV7-6 and TRBJ2-4; perhaps TRBD2 as D (5 bases). The CDR3 is 16 residues long. Germline lookup yields CDR1 SGHVS and CDR2 FNYEAQ. Trimming cost V 5 bases and J 6 bases, with 20 bases left between them. The CDR3 loop is CASSLRESQPLNIQYF. The CDR3 DNA reads TGTGCCAGCAGCCTCCGGGAAAGCCAACCCCTAAACATTCAGTACTTC.

This chain uses TRBV1 with TRBJ1-6; the D call TRBD1 from the table was never checked on the DNA. TRBV1 is assigned pseudogene status. This CDR3 spans 16 amino acids. The CDR3 sequence: CTSSQGDRGSNSPLHF. CDR3 bases: TGCACCAGCAGCCAAGGGGACAGGGGAAGTAATTCACCCCTCCACTTT.

The CDR3, as DNA: TGTGCCAGCAGCGTAGTACCTAGCGGGGACCAAGAGACCCAGTACTTC. It translates to CASSVVPSGDQETQYF. V and J are TRBV9 and TRBJ2-5; 9 positions match TRBD2. V was clipped by 0 bases and J by 0 bases; unmatched bases: 3. The CDR3 loop spans 16 amino acids. Per the germline V gene, CDR1 is SGDLS and CDR2 is YYNGEE.

The rearrangement links TRBV5-1 to TRBJ2-2, with D maybe TRBD2 (5 bases). This CDR3 is built from 14 residues. CDR1 SGHRS and CDR2 YFSETQ come from the germline V gene. V lost 4 bases to trimming and J lost 7 bases, with 14 bases between them. CDR3 residues: CASSPERLGGELFF. The CDR3 DNA follows: TGCGCCAGCAGCCCAGAGCGGCTCGGCGGGGAGCTGTTTTTT.

The V call is TRBV5-1, the J call TRBJ2-5; 9 bases line up with TRBD1. The trim removed 0 bases at V and 5 bases at J, leaving 5 bases unmatched. Germline V gives CDR1 SGHRS, CDR2 YFSETQ. The CDR3 is made up of 15 amino acids. CDR3 in amino acids: CASSLGTGDRETQYF. The CDR3, as DNA: TGCGCCAGCAGCTTGGGGACAGGGGATCGGGAGACCCAGTACTTC. Complete variable domain (other parts from reference TRBV5-1 and TRBJ2-5): KAGVTQTPRYLIKTRGQQVTLSCSPISGHRSVSWYQQTPGQGLQFLFEYFSETQRNKGNFPGRFSGRQFSNSRSEMNVSTLELGDSALYLCASSLGTGDRETQYFGPGTRLLVL.

V is TRBV5-1 and J is TRBJ2-3; 12 bases match TRBD1. The junction had 4 bases not matched to a gene; V was cut back by 3 bases and J by 5 bases. This CDR3 has 15 amino acids. Germline V lookup: CDR1 SGHRS, CDR2 YFSETQ. CDR3 sequence reads: CASSSRDRGQDTQYF. In DNA, the CDR3 is TGCGCCAGCAGCTCCCGGGACAGGGGGCAAGATACGCAGTATTTT.

V is TRBV12-2 and J is TRBJ1-1. TRBV12-2 is reported as a pseudogene. CDR3 size: 12 residues. The DNA for the CDR3 is TGTGCAAGTCGCCTACCAGGGGAGGGAGCTTTCTTT. Its protein is CASRLPGEGAFF.

The chain links TRBV6-5 to TRBJ1-5, with a possible D match to TRBD1 (5 bases). This CDR3 comprises 14 residues. V was trimmed by 2 bases and J by 7 bases, leaving 12 bases between them. Germline CDR1 and CDR2: MNHEY and SVGAGI. DNA for the CDR3: TGTGCCAGCAGTTACCGGGGGGGGGAACAGCCCCAGCATTTT. It encodes CASSYRGGEQPQHF.